These 26 T cell receptor beta chains originate from one sample sequenced in a study of CD8 T cells in Susac syndrome. cDNA came from about 0.51 to 1 ug RNA primed by random hexamers. TCRdb analysed the immunoSEQ multiplex PCR reads with MiXCR anew, one entry per CDR3 protein. Here the sample spans 100,000 to 150,000 distinct CDR3 sequences, approximately 96% being singletons. Sequenced input: CD4+ T cells from PBMCs. The source is a human donor in good health.

The gene calls are TRBV7-2 and TRBJ2-1; the D gene is possibly TRBD2 (5 bases). Looked up from germline, CDR1 is SGHTA and CDR2 is FQGNSA. The ends were cut back, 1 base at V and 0 bases at J, with 7 bases in the middle. The CDR3 has 15 amino acids. The CDR3 DNA sequence: TGTGCCAGCAGCTTAGTGGCGGGCTCCTACAATGAGCAGTTCTTC. Translated: CASSLVAGSYNEQFF.

V is TRBV11-2 and J is TRBJ1-2; 8 bases align to TRBD1. The V gene end was trimmed by 5 bases and the J gene end by 7 bases; junction bases not matched to a gene: 9. Germline V gene lookup returns CDR1 SGHAT and CDR2 FQNNGV. The CDR3 runs to 14 residues. The CDR3 protein is CASSPGQGESGYTF. The CDR3 DNA reads as TGTGCCAGCAGCCCTGGACAGGGCGAGAGTGGCTACACCTTC.

This clonotype was recorded only once. V usage is TRBV5-4 and J usage is TRBJ2-3; D ambiguous. CDR3 length: 16 residues. Germline-derived CDR1 and CDR2 are SGHNT and YYREEE (reference sequence). The ends were cut back, 4 bases at V and 2 bases at J, with 17 bases in the middle. DNA of the CDR3: TGTGCCAGCAGCCACCCGGGCATTTACCACACAGATACGCAGTATTTT. Its protein product is CASSHPGIYHTDTQYF.

The count of this clonotype is one. The gene calls are TRBV11-2 and TRBJ2-5; D is possibly TRBD1 (5 bases). V lost 1 base, J lost 2 bases, and 17 bases lay in between. In germline, CDR1 is SGHAT, CDR2 FQNNGV. The CDR3 sequence is 17 residues long. Here the CDR3 DNA reads TGTGCCAGCAGCTTAGGTCCAGGCAGGGTGAGGCAAGAGACCCAGTACTTC. This encodes CASSLGPGRVRQETQYF.

The rearrangement uses TRBV19 and TRBJ1-2; maybe TRBD1 (5 bases). Germline assignment: CDR1 LNHDA and CDR2 SQIVND (reference sequence). Trimming took 4 bases from V and 4 from J, leaving 13 bases between them. This CDR3 has 14 amino acids. CDR3 sequence: CASSRTGTVYGYTF. In DNA form, the CDR3 reads TGTGCCAGTAGTAGAACCGGGACGGTCTATGGCTACACCTTC.

This clonotype appeared once. This rearrangement joins TRBV6-1 to TRBJ2-5, with 10 bases matching TRBD1. Germline V gene sequence: CDR1 MNHNS, CDR2 SASEGT. With 1 base clipped from V and 4 bases from J, the junction kept 0 bases outside the gene matches. The CDR3 is made up of 14 amino acids. CDR3 sequence reads: CASSEGTGGETQYF. Here the CDR3 DNA reads TGTGCCAGCAGTGAAGGGACAGGGGGAGAGACCCAGTACTTC.

The rearrangement uses TRBV30 and TRBJ2-1, with D unresolved. Germline CDR1 reads GTSNPN; CDR2 reads SVGIG (reference sequence). The CDR3 runs 11 residues. V was trimmed by 6 bases and J by 9 bases, leaving 12 bases between them. The CDR3, as DNA: TGTGCCTGCACCTCTCTGCGTGAGCAGTTCTTC. It codes for CACTSLREQFF.

The CDR3 sequence is CASSSRTGGDSGNTIYF. CDR3 coding DNA: TGTGCCAGCAGTTCCCGGACAGGGGGGGACTCTGGAAACACCATATATTTT. The rearrangement links TRBV12-3 or TRBV12-4 to TRBJ1-3; 10 bases are shared with TRBD1. CDR3 size: 17 residues. Unmatched junction bases numbered 6, after V lost 4 bases and J lost 0 bases.

This chain uses TRBV18 with TRBJ1-1; a weak D match, TRBD1 (6 bases). This CDR3 is built from 15 residues. In germline, CDR1 is KGHSH, CDR2 LQKENI. V was pared by 9 bases and J by 0 bases, with 17 bases between. The CDR3 region has the DNA TGTGCCAGTATAGGACAGCCATTTATGAACACTGAAGCTTTCTTT. Translation: CASIGQPFMNTEAFF.

The rearrangement joins TRBV5-1 to TRBJ2-1, with 11 bases matching TRBD2. Germline CDR1 reads SGHRS; CDR2 reads YFSETQ. V was pared by 3 bases and J by 8 bases, with 4 bases of the junction left unmatched. This CDR3 contains 14 residues. The CDR3 bases are TGCGCCAGCAGCTCCGGACTAGCGGGCGATGAGCAGTTCTTC. It specifies CASSSGLAGDEQFF.

The rearrangement links TRBV7-8 to TRBJ1-4; D perhaps matches TRBD1 (6 bases). Deletions cut 4 bases from V and 8 bases from J, with 11 bases between. The germline V gene encodes CDR1 SGHVS and CDR2 FQNEAQ. The CDR3 covers 13 residues. CDR3 nucleotide sequence: TGTGCCAGCAGCTACAGGGTTGGCGAAAAACTGTTTTTT. Translated, it gives CASSYRVGEKLFF.

This clonotype occurred once. V and J are TRBV5-1 and TRBJ2-2; a possible D gene is TRBD2 (6 bases). V lost 0 bases and J 0 bases, leaving 12 bases between the germline ends. CDR1 is SGHRS, CDR2 YFSETQ, per germline. This CDR3 comprises 17 residues. This CDR3 reads CASSLASGTANTGELFF. The CDR3 nucleotides read TGCGCCAGCAGCTTGGCCTCCGGGACTGCGAACACCGGGGAGCTGTTTTTT.

V usage is TRBV6-1 and J usage is TRBJ1-5; D is unclear. V was clipped by 6 bases and J by 7 bases, with 16 bases between them. The CDR3 totals 14 residues. The germline CDR1 and CDR2 sequences are MNHNS and SASEGT. In DNA, the CDR3 is TGTGCCAGCAGGGAGGGAGCCGAACCCCAGCCCCAGCATTTT. As protein: CASREGAEPQPQHF.

This chain uses TRBV20-1 with TRBJ2-1, with TRBD2 matching over 7 bases. V shed 3 bases, J shed 2 bases, and the junction held 1 base outside the gene matches. Germline CDR1 is DFQATT and CDR2 is SNEGSKA (reference sequence). The CDR3 runs to 13 residues. Written as DNA, the CDR3 is TGCAGTGCTAGGAGCGGGACCTACAATGAGCAGTTCTTC. Its translation: CSARSGTYNEQFF.

This chain links TRBV2 with TRBJ2-5; D may be TRBD1 (5 bases). Germline loops: CDR1 SNHLY, CDR2 FYNNEI. The CDR3 runs to 12 residues. Deletions cut 6 bases from V and 3 bases from J, with 8 bases between. CDR3 DNA sequence: TGTGCCAGCAGCAGGACAAAAGAGACCCAGTACTTC. Protein product: CASSRTKETQYF.

This clonotype appeared a few times. V gene TRBV7-9 combines with J gene TRBJ2-7; TRBD1 matches 9 bases. The V gene's germline CDR1 is SEHNR and CDR2 FQNEAQ (reference sequence). The CDR3 spans 13 residues. Germline trimming cut 0 bases from V and 6 bases from J; bases unmatched to any gene: 0. In DNA, the CDR3 is TGTGCCAGCAGCTTAGCGACAGGGGGCGAGCAGTACTTC. Translating gives CASSLATGGEQYF.

The chain couples TRBV20-1 to TRBJ1-1; 10 bases line up with TRBD1. CDR3 size: 12 residues. After removal of 3 bases from V and 11 bases from J, the junction contained 6 bases not matched to a gene. Germline V CDR1 and CDR2: DFQATT, SNEGSKA (reference sequence). The CDR3 sequence is CSARDRGYLAFF. For the CDR3, the DNA is TGCAGTGCTAGGGACAGGGGGTACCTCGCTTTCTTT.

CDR3 protein: CASSQESDTIYF. The DNA for the CDR3 is TGTGCCAGCAGCCAAGAGTCGGACACCATATATTTT. The gene calls are TRBV3-1 and TRBJ1-3, with unresolved D. The CDR3 covers 12 residues. Germline V lookup: CDR1 LGHDT, CDR2 YNNKEL (reference sequence). V was cut by 0 bases and J by 8 bases, with 5 bases left in between. The whole variable domain, filled in from reference TRBV3-1 and TRBJ1-3, reads DTAVSQTPKYLVTQMGNDKSIKCEQNLGHDTMYWYKQDSKKFLKIMFSYNNKELIINETVPNRFSPKSPDKAHLNLHINSLELGDSAVYFCASSQESDTIYFGEGSWLTVV.

The gene calls are TRBV6-5 and TRBJ2-5; a weak D match, TRBD2 (6 bases). This CDR3 spans 14 amino acids. Trimming pared 2 bases from V and 2 bases from J, leaving 9 bases between. The germline CDR1 and CDR2 sequences are MNHEY and SVGAGI. The chain's CDR3 is CASSYRREQETQYF. CDR3 DNA: TGTGCCAGCAGTTACAGGCGGGAACAAGAGACCCAGTACTTC.

The chain has TRBV21-1 and TRBJ2-1; the table's D call, TRBD2, was not checked against the DNA. TRBV21-1 is annotated as a pseudogene. This CDR3 is 17 amino acids long. CDR3 sequence: CASSNRTSGRGLNEQFF. The CDR3 nucleotides read TGTGCCAGCAGCAACCGGACTAGCGGGAGGGGGCTAAATGAGCAGTTCTTC.

The table lists this clonotype with a count of one. V usage is TRBV2 and J usage is TRBJ2-5, with 9 nucleotides matching TRBD2. V lost 5 bases to trimming and J lost 9 bases; unmatched junction nucleotides: 10. Germline V gene data show CDR1 as SNHLY and CDR2 as FYNNEI. This CDR3 comprises 14 residues. The CDR3 DNA reads as TGTGCCAGCAGTTTGACTAGCGGCGAAACGGCCCAGTACTTC. This encodes CASSLTSGETAQYF.

This sequence joins TRBV29-1 and TRBJ1-1, with a possible D match to TRBD1 (6 bases). The germline V and J ends were trimmed by 7 bases and 1 base, with 16 bases remaining between them. CDR3 length equals 14 residues. In germline, CDR1 is SQVTM, CDR2 ANQGSEA. In DNA, the CDR3 is TGCAGCGGAGCCCTGTTGGGACAGAACACTGAAGCTTTCTTT. As protein: CSGALLGQNTEAFF.

This rearrangement joins TRBV4-1 to TRBJ1-2, with TRBD1 matching over 9 bases. V lost 8 bases to trimming and J lost 3 bases; unmatched junction nucleotides: 7. The CDR3 loop spans 14 amino acids. Germline-derived CDR1 and CDR2 are MGHRA and YSYEKL. The CDR3: CASQEDRGYYGYTF. CDR3 nucleotide sequence: TGCGCCAGCCAAGAAGACAGGGGGTACTATGGCTACACCTTC.

J is TRBJ2-5 and V is TRBV27; 13 positions agree with TRBD2. V shed 10 bases and J 4 bases; nucleotides not matched to a gene: 15. Germline V CDR1 and CDR2: MNHEY, SMNVEV (reference sequence). The CDR3 extends over 17 amino acids. The CDR3 sequence: CAIPGLAGFQASETQYF. The CDR3 DNA is TGTGCCATCCCGGGACTAGCGGGATTTCAGGCCTCAGAGACCCAGTACTTC.

The rearrangement links TRBV29-1 to TRBJ1-2; the D is unclear. CDR1 SQVTM and CDR2 ANQGSEA come from the germline V gene. This CDR3 has 13 residues. V lost 0 bases, J lost 4 bases, and 9 bases lay in between. This CDR3 is CSVEDPRTYGYTF. In nucleotides, the CDR3 is TGCAGCGTTGAAGATCCAAGGACCTATGGCTACACCTTC.

V gene TRBV3-1 combines with J gene TRBJ2-3; no firm D call. In germline, CDR1 is LGHDT, CDR2 YNNKEL (reference sequence). Between the trimmed V and J ends, which lost 0 bases and 4 bases, there was a span of 11 bases. This CDR3 spans 15 amino acids. The CDR3 region is CASSQETYTADTQYF. The CDR3 DNA reads TGTGCCAGCAGCCAAGAGACCTACACGGCAGATACGCAGTATTTT.